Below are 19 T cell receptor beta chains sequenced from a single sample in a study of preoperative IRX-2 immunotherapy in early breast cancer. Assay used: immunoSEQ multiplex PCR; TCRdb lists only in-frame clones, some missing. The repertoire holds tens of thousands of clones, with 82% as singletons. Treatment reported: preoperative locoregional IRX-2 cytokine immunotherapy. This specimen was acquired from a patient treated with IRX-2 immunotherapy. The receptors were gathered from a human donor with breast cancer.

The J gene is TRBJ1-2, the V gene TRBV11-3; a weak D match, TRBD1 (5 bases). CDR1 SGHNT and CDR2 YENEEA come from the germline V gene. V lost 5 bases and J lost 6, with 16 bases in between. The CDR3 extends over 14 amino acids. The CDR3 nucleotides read TGTGCCAGCAGCCCCGGCGGGGGACGTGATGGCTACACCTTC. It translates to CASSPGGGRDGYTF.

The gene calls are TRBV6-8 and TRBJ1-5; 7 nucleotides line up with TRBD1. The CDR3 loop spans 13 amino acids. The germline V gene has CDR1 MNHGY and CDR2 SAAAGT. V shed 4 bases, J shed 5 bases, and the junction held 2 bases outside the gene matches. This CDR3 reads CASSFDRDQPQHF. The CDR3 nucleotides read TGTGCCAGCAGTTTTGACAGGGATCAGCCCCAGCATTTT.

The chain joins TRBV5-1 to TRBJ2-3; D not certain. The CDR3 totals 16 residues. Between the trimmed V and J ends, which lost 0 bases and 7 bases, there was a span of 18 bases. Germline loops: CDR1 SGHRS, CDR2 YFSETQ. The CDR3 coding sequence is TGCGCCAGCAGCTTGGCTGTGGGCCTACAGTGGCATACGCAGTATTTT. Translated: CASSLAVGLQWHTQYF. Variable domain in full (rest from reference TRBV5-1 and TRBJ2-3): KAGVTQTPRYLIKTRGQQVTLSCSPISGHRSVSWYQQTPGQGLQFLFEYFSETQRNKGNFPGRFSGRQFSNSRSEMNVSTLELGDSALYLCASSLAVGLQWHTQYFGPGTRLTVL.

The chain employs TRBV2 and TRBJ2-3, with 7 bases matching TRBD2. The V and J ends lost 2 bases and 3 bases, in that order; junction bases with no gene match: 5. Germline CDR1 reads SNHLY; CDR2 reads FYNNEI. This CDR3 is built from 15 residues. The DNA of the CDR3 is TGTGCCAGCAGTGAATGGGACTACCGAACAGATACGCAGTATTTT. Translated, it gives CASSEWDYRTDTQYF.

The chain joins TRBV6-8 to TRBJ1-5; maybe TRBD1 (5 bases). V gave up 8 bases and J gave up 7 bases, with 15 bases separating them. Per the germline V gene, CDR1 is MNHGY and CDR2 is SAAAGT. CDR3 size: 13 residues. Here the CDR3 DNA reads TGTGCCAGCCTAGGGGACGCCGGGCAGCCCCAGCATTTT. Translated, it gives CASLGDAGQPQHF.

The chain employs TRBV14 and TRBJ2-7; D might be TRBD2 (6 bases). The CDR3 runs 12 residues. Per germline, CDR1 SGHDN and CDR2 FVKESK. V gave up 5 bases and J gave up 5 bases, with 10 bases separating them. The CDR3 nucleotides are TGTGCCAGCAGCTCACTAGCTAACGAGCAGTACTTC. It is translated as CASSSLANEQYF.

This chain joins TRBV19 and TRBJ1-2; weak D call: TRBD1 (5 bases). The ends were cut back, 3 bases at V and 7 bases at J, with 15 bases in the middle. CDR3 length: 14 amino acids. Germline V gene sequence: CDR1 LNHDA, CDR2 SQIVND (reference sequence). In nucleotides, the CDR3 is TGTGCCAGTAGTATCGGAGGAGGGGTTTCTGGCTACACCTTC. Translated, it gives CASSIGGGVSGYTF.

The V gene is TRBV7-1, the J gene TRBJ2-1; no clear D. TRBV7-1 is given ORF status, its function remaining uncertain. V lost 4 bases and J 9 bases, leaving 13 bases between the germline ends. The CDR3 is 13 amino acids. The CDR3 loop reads CASSLYTESEQFF. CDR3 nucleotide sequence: TGTGCCAGCAGCTTATATACCGAGAGTGAGCAGTTCTTC.

Here the CDR3 DNA reads TGTGCCAGTAGCCGGGGAGGGGGCGCAGGCAATCAGCCCCAGCATTTT. It specifies CASSRGGGAGNQPQHF. V and J are TRBV19 and TRBJ1-5; 7 bases are a match to TRBD1. The germline CDR1 and CDR2 sequences are LNHDA and SQIVND (reference sequence). The V gene end was trimmed by 6 bases and the J gene end by 2 bases; junction bases not matched to a gene: 10. The CDR3 consists of 16 residues.

This CDR3 is CASSYPRRQGSIEAFF. The CDR3 bases are TGTGCCAGCAGTTACCCACGGAGACAGGGGTCCATTGAAGCTTTCTTT. This chain uses TRBV6-8 with TRBJ1-1, with 8 nucleotides matching TRBD1. The germline V gene encodes CDR1 MNHGY and CDR2 SAAAGT. The trim removed 2 bases at V and 7 bases at J, leaving 12 bases unmatched. The CDR3 consists of 16 residues.

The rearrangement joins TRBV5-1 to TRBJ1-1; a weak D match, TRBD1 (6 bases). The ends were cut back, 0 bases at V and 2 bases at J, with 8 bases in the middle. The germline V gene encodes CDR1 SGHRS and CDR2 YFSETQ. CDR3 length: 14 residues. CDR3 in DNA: TGCGCCAGCAGCTTGGTCAGGGGCAACACTGAAGCTTTCTTT. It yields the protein CASSLVRGNTEAFF.

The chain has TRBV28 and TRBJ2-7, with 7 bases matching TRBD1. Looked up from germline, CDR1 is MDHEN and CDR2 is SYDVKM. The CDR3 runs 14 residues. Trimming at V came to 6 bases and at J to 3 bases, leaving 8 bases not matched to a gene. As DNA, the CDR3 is TGTGCCAGCAGCTCACGACAGGGTATCTACGAGCAGTACTTC. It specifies CASSSRQGIYEQYF. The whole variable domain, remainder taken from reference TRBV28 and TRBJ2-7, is DVKVTQSSRYLVKRTGEKVFLECVQDMDHENMFWYRQDPGLGLRLIYFSYDVKMKEKGDIPEGYSVSREKKERFSLILESASTNQTSMYLCASSSRQGIYEQYFGPGTRLTVT.

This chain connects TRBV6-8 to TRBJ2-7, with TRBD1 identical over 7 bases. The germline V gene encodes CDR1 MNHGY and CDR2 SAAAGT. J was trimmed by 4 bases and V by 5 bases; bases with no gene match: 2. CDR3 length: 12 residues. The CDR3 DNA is TGTGCCAGCAGTCCACAGGGGTACGAGCAGTACTTC. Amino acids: CASSPQGYEQYF.

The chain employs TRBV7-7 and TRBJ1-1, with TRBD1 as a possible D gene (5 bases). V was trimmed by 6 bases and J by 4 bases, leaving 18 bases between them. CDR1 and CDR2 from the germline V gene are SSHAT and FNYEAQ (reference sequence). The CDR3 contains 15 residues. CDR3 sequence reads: CASSPNGRDGTEAFF. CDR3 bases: TGTGCCAGCAGTCCCAACGGGAGGGACGGCACTGAAGCTTTCTTT.

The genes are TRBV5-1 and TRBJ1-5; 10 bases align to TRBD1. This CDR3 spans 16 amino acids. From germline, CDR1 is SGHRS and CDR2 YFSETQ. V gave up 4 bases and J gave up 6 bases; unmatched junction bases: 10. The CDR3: CASSPGGQGYFQPQHF. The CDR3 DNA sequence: TGCGCCAGCAGCCCCGGGGGACAGGGGTACTTTCAGCCCCAGCATTTT.

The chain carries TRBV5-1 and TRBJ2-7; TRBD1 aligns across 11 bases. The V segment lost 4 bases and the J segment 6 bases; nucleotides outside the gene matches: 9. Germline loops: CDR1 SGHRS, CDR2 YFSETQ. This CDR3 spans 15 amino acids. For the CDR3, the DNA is TGCGCCAGCAGCGCCGGGACAGGGGGTTGGGGCGAGCAGTACTTC. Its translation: CASSAGTGGWGEQYF.

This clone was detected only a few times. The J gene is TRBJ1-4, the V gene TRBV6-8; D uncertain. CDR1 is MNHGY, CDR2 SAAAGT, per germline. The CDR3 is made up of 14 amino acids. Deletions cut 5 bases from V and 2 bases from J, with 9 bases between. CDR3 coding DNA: TGTGCCAGCAGTACCCCTCGGACTAATGAAAAACTGTTTTTT. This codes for CASSTPRTNEKLFF.

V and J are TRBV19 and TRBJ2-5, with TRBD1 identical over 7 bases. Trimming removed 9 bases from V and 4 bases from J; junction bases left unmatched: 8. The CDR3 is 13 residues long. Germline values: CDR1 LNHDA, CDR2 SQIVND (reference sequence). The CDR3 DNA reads TGTGCCAGCTGGGACAGTTTACGAGAGACCCAGTACTTC. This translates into CASWDSLRETQYF.

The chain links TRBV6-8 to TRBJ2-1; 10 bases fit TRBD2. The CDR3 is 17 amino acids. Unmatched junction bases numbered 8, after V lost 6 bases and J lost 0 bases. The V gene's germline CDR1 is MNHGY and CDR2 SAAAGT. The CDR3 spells CASSRVAGGRSYNEQFF. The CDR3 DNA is TGTGCCAGCAGCCGAGTAGCGGGAGGTCGCTCCTACAATGAGCAGTTCTTC.